The 15 T cell receptor beta chains below come from one sample, sequenced in a study of CXCR3-negative and CXCR3-positive naive CD8 T cells. 5' RACE that incorporated UMI labels was used to prepare the TRB cDNA libraries. One entry per CDR3 protein, without DNA, is what TCRdb gives after re-calling the 5' RACE reads. This sample contains over 100,000 distinct CDR3 sequences. Sequencing input: naive CXCR3- CD8+ T cells from blood. The subset: CD45RO-CCR7+CD27+CD95- naive CD8+ T cells lacking CXCR3 (TNR3-). The receptors originated from a human donor in good health. Some clones in this sample may be carry-over from other donors' samples.

The genes are TRBV11-2 and TRBJ2-4. From germline, CDR1 is SGHAT and CDR2 FQNNGV. The length of the CDR3 is 15 residues. The CDR3 is CASSLGWGAKNIQYF.

Here the CDR3 reads CASSQMGGQGTYEQYF. This chain uses TRBV4-1 with TRBJ2-7; the D gene TCRdb calls, TRBD1, cannot be checked with no DNA. CDR3 length equals 16 residues. The germline CDR1 and CDR2 sequences are MGHRA and YSYEKL.

This rearrangement joins TRBV7-6 to TRBJ2-5; the TCRdb D gene call, TRBD1, has no DNA to confirm it. The germline V gene has CDR1 SGHVS and CDR2 FNYEAQ. The length of the CDR3 is 16 residues. The CDR3: CASSLEYPGDQETQYF.

CDR3 in amino acids: CATSRERQGFDEQFF. The gene calls are TRBV15 and TRBJ2-1; TCRdb's D call, TRBD1, is unchecked because there is no DNA. From germline, CDR1 is LNHNV and CDR2 YYDKDF (reference sequence). This CDR3 has 15 amino acids.

The chain links TRBV3-1 to TRBJ2-3; TCRdb's D gene call, TRBD2, goes unchecked for lack of DNA. The CDR3 spans 18 residues. Germline CDR1 and CDR2: LGHDT and YNNKEL (reference sequence). The CDR3 loop is CASSQEVASGGVTDTQYF.

This chain uses TRBV28 with TRBJ1-6; TCRdb names TRBD1, which stays unverified in the absence of DNA. The length of the CDR3 is 14 residues. Germline CDR1 reads MDHEN; CDR2 reads SYDVKM. CDR3 region: CASSSPGDNSPLHF.

V gene TRBV28 combines with J gene TRBJ2-1. Germline V gene sequence: CDR1 MDHEN, CDR2 SYDVKM. This CDR3 is 14 amino acids long. This chain's CDR3 is CASSLLGTYNEQFF.

The chain combines TRBV10-3 with TRBJ1-2; with no DNA, the TCRdb D assignment of TRBD1 cannot be verified. The germline V gene has CDR1 ENHRY and CDR2 SYGVKD. The CDR3 consists of 15 residues. The chain's CDR3 is CAISGLTSPGEGYTF.

V usage is TRBV24-1 and J usage is TRBJ2-1; TCRdb reports TRBD1, a call that lacks DNA to check it against. This CDR3 spans 16 amino acids. CDR1 KGHDR and CDR2 SFDVKD come from the germline V gene. CDR3 residues: CATSDFQVGGHNEQFF.

The chain recombines TRBV29-1 with TRBJ2-1; TCRdb reports TRBD2, a call that lacks DNA to check it against. The CDR3 is made up of 15 amino acids. Germline V CDR1 and CDR2: SQVTM, ANQGSEA. CDR3 loop: CSVESSDGPYNEQFF.

The rearrangement links TRBV19 to TRBJ1-1; the TCRdb call, TRBD1, lacks DNA for checking. Germline assignment: CDR1 LNHDA and CDR2 SQIVND (reference sequence). The CDR3 extends over 14 amino acids. The CDR3 is CASSIWTLNTEAFF. The whole variable domain, remainder taken from reference TRBV19 and TRBJ1-1, is DGGITQSPKYLFRKEGQNVTLSCEQNLNHDAMYWYRQDPGQGLRLIYYSQIVNDFQKGDIAEGYSVSREKKESFPLTVTSAQKNPTAFYLCASSIWTLNTEAFFGQGTRLTVV.

The rearrangement links TRBV13 to TRBJ2-7; TCRdb's D call, TRBD1, is unchecked because there is no DNA. The V gene's germline CDR1 is PRHDT and CDR2 FYEKMQ (reference sequence). The CDR3 covers 14 residues. The CDR3 loop is CASSPPTGYDEQYF.

This chain links TRBV7-9 with TRBJ2-2. The CDR3 sequence is 17 residues long. Germline V CDR1 and CDR2: SEHNR, FQNEAQ (reference sequence). The CDR3 region is CASSSSPGSGNTGELFF.

The V call is TRBV30, the J call TRBJ1-3. The V gene's germline CDR1 is GTSNPN and CDR2 SVGIG (reference sequence). The CDR3 is 14 residues long. This CDR3 is CAWNGHFSGNTIYF.

CDR3: CATTLVNSYEQYF. The V call is TRBV12-5, the J call TRBJ2-7; TCRdb reports TRBD1, a call that lacks DNA to check it against. This CDR3 has 13 amino acids. CDR1 is LGHNT, CDR2 FRNRAP, per germline. The complete variable domain, with remaining parts taken from reference TRBV12-5 and TRBJ2-7, reads DARVTQTPRHKVTEMGQEVTMRCQPILGHNTVFWYRQTMMQGLELLAYFRNRAPLDDSGMPKDRFSAEMPDATLATLKIQPSEPRDSAVYFCATTLVNSYEQYFGPGTRLTVT.